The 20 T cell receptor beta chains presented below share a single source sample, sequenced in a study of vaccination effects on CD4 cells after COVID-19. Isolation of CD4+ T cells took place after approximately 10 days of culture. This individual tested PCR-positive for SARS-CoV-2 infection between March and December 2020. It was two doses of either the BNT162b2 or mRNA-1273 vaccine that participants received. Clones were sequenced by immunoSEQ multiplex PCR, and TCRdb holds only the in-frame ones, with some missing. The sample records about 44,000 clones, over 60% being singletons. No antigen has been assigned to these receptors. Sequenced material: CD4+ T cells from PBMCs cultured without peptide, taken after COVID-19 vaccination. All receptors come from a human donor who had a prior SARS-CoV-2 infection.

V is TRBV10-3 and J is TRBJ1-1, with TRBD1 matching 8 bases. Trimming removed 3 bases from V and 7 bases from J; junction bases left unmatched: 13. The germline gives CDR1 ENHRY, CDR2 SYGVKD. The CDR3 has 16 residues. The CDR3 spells CAISEKLGQVLGEAFF. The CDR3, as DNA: TGTGCCATCAGTGAAAAACTGGGACAGGTATTGGGTGAAGCTTTCTTT.

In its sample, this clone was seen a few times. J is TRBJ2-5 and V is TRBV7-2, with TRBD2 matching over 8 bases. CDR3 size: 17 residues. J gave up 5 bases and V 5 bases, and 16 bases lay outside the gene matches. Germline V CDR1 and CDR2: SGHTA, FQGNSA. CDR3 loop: CASSPRGHGRAAETQYF. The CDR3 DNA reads TGTGCCAGCAGCCCCAGGGGCCACGGGAGGGCCGCGGAGACCCAGTACTTC.

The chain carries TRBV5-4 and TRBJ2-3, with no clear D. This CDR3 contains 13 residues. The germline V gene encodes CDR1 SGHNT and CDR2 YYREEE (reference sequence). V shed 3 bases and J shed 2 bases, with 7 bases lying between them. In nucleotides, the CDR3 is TGTGCCAGCAGCTCACAGCTCACAGATACGCAGTATTTT. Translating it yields CASSSQLTDTQYF. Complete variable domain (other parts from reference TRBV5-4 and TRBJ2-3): ETGVTQSPTHLIKTRGQQVTLRCSSQSGHNTVSWYQQALGQGPQFIFQYYREEENGRGNFPPRFSGLQFPNYSSELNVNALELDDSALYLCASSSQLTDTQYFGPGTRLTVL.

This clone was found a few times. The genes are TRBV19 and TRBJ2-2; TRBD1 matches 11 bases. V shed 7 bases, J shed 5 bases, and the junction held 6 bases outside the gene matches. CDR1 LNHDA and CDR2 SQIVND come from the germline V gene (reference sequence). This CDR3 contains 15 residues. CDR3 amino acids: CASTTGTGGTGELFF. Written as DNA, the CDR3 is TGTGCCAGTACTACCGGGACAGGGGGAACCGGGGAGCTGTTTTTT. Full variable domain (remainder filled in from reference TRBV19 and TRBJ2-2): DGGITQSPKYLFRKEGQNVTLSCEQNLNHDAMYWYRQDPGQGLRLIYYSQIVNDFQKGDIAEGYSVSREKKESFPLTVTSAQKNPTAFYLCASTTGTGGTGELFFGEGSRLTVL.

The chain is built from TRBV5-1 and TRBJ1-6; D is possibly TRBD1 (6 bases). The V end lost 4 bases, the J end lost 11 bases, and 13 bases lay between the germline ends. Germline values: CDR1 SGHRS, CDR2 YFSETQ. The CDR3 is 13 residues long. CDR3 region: CASSPDSFAPLHF. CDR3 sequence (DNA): TGCGCCAGCAGCCCGGACAGCTTCGCACCCCTCCACTTT.

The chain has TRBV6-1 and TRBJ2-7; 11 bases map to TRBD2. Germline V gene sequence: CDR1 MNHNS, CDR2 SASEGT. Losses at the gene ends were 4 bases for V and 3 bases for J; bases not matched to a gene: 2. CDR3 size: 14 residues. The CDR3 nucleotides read TGTGCCAGCAGTGTAGCGGGGGGGGACTACGAGCAGTACTTC. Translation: CASSVAGGDYEQYF.

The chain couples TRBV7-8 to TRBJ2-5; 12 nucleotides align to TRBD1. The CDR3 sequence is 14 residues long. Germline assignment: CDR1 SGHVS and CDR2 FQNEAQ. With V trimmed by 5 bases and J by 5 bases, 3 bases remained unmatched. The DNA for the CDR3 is TGTGCCAGCAGCAGGGACAGGGGGCGGGAGACCCAGTACTTC. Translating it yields CASSRDRGRETQYF.

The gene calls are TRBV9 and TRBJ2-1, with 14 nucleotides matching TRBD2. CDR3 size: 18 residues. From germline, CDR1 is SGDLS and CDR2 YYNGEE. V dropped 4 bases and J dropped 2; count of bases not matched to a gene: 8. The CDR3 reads CASSTGLAGGLTYNEQFF. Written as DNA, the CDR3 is TGTGCCAGCAGCACCGGACTAGCGGGGGGCCTGACCTACAATGAGCAGTTCTTC.

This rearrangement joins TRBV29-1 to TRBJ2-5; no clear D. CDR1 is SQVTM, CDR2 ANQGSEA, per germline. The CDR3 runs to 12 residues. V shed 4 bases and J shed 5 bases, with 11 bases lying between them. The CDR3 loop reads CSVGSGFETQYF. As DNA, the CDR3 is TGCAGCGTTGGTTCTGGGTTTGAGACCCAGTACTTC. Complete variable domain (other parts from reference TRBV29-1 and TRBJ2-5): SAVISQKPSRDICQRGTSLTIQCQVDSQVTMMFWYRQQPGQSLTLIATANQGSEATYESGFVIDKFPISRPNLTFSTLTVSNMSPEDSSIYLCSVGSGFETQYFGPGTRLLVL.

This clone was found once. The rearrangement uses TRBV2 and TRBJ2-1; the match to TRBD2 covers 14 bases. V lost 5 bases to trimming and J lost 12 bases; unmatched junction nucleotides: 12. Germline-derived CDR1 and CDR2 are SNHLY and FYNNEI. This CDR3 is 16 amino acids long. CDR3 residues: CASSTGTSGGRARQFF. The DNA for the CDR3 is TGTGCCAGCAGTACTGGGACTAGCGGGGGCCGAGCCCGGCAGTTCTTC.

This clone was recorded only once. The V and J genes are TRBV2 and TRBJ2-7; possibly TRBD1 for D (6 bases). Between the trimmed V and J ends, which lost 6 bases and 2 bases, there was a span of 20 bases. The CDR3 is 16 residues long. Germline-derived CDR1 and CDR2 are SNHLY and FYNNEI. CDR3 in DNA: TGTGCCAGCAGGGACCCAGGGGCACCTTCGCCCTACGAGCAGTACTTC. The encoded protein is CASRDPGAPSPYEQYF.

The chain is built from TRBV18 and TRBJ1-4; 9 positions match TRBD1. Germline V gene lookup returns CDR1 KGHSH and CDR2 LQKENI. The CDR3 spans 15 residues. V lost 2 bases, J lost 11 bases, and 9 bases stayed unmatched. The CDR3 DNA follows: TGTGCCAGCTCACCAGGCTGGGGACAGGGAGGGAAACTGTTTTTT. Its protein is CASSPGWGQGGKLFF.

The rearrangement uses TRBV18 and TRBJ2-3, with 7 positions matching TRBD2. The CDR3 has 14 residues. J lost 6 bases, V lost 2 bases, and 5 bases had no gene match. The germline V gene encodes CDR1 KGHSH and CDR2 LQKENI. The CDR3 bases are TGTGCCAGCTCACCAACGGGAGGTTCGGATACGCAGTATTTT. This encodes CASSPTGGSDTQYF.

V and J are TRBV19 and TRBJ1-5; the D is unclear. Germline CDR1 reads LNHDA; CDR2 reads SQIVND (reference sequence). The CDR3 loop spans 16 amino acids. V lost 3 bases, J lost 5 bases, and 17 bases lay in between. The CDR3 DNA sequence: TGTGCCAGTAGTATGAATTCCCCCGGTGTCGATCAGCCCCAGCATTTT. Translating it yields CASSMNSPGVDQPQHF.

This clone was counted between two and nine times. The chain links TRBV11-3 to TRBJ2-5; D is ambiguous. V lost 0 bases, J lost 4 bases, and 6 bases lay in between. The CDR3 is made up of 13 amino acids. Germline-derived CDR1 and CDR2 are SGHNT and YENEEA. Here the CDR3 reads CASSLDRAETQYF. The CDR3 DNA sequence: TGTGCCAGCAGCTTAGACAGAGCAGAGACCCAGTACTTC.

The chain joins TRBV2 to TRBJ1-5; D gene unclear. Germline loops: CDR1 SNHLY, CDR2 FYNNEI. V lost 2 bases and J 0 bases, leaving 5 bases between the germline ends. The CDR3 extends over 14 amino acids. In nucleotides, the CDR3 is TGTGCCAGCAGTGAAATATATAGCAATCAGCCCCAGCATTTT. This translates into CASSEIYSNQPQHF.

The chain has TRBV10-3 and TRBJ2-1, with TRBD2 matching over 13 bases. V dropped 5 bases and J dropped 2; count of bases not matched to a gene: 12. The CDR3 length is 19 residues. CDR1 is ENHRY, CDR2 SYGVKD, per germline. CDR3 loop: CAISFPTSGGPPPYNEQFF. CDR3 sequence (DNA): TGTGCCATCAGTTTTCCGACTAGCGGGGGGCCCCCCCCCTACAATGAGCAGTTCTTC.

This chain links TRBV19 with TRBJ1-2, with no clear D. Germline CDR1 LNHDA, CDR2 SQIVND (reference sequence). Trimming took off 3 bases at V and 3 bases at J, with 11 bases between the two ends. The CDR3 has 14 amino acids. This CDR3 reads CASSILATYYGYTF. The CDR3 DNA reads TGTGCCAGTAGTATCCTGGCAACGTACTATGGCTACACCTTC.

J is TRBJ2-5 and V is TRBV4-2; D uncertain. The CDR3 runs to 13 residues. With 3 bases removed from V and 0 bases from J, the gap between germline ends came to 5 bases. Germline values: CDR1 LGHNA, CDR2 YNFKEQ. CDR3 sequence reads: CASSHRDQETQYF. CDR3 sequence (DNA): TGTGCCAGCAGCCACCGGGACCAAGAGACCCAGTACTTC.

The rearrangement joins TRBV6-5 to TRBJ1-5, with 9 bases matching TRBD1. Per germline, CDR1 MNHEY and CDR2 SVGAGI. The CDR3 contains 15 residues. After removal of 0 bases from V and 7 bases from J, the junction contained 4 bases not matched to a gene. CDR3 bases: TGTGCCAGCAGTTACTCCACAGGGGGCGGACAGCCCCAGCATTTT. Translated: CASSYSTGGGQPQHF.